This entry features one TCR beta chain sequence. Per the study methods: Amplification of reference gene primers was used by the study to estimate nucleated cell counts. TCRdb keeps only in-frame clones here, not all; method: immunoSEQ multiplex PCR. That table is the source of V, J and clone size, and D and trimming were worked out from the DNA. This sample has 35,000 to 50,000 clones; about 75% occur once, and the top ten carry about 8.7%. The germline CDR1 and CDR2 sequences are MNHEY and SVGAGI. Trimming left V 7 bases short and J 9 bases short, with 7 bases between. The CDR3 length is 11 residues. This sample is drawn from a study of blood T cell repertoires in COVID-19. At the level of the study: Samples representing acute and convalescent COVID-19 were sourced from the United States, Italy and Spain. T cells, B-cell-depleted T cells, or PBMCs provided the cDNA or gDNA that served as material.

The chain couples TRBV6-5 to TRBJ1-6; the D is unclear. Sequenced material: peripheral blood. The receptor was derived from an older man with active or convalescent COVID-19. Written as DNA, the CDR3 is TGTGCCAGCACGGAGGCTTCACCCCTCCACTTT. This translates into CASTEASPLHF.